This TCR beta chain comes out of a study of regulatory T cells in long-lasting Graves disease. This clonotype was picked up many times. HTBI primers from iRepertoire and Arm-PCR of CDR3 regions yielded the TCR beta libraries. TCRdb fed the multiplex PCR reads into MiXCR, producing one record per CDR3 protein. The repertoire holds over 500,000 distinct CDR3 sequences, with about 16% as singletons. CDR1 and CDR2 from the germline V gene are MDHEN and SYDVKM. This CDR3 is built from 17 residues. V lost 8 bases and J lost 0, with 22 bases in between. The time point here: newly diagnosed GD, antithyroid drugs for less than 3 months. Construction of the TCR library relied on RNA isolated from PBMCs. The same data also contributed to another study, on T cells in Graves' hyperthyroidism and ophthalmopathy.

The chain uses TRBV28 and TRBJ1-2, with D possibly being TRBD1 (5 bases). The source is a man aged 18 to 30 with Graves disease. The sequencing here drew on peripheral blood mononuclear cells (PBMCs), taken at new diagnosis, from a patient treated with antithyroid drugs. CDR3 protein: CASGTPKDGPPNYGYTF. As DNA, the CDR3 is TGTGCCAGCGGGACGCCAAAAGACGGACCACCTAACTATGGCTACACCTTC.